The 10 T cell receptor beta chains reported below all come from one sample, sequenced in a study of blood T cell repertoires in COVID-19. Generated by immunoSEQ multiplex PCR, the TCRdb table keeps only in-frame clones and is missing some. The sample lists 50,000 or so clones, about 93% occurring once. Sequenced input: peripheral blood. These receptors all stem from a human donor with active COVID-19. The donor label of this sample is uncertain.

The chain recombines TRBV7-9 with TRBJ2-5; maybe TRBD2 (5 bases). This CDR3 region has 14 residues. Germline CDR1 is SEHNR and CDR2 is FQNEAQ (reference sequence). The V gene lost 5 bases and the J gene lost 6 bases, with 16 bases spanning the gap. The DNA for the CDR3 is TGTGCCAGCAGCCCCGCGGAGGCCACGAAGACCCAGTACTTC. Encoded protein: CASSPAEATKTQYF.

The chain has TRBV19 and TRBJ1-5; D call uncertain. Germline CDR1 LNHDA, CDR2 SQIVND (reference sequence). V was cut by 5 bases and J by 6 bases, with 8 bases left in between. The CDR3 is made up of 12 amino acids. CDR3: CASSYLAQPQHF. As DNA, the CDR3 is TGTGCCAGTAGTTATTTGGCTCAGCCCCAGCATTTT.

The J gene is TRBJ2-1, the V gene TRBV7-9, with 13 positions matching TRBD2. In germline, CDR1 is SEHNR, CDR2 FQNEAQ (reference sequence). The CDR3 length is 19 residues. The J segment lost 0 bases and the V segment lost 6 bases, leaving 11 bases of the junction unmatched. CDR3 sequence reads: CASSLKGLAGIGSYNEQFF. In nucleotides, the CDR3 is TGTGCCAGCAGTTTGAAGGGACTAGCGGGGATCGGCTCCTACAATGAGCAGTTCTTC.

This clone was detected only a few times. The CDR3 region is CASSQESSSYEQYV. The CDR3 DNA reads TGCGCCAGCAGCCAAGAGTCGAGCTCCTACGAGCAGTACGTC. The chain uses TRBV4-1 and TRBJ2-7; D uncertain. CDR1 is MGHRA, CDR2 YSYEKL, per germline. The CDR3 sequence is 14 residues long. V lost 0 bases and J lost 0, with 6 bases in between.

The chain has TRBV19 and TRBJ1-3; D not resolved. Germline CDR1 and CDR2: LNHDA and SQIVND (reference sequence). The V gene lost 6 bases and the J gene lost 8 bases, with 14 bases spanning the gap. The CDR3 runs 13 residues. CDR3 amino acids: CASSESLLYTIYF. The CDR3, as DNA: TGTGCCAGTAGCGAGTCTCTGCTGTACACCATATATTTT. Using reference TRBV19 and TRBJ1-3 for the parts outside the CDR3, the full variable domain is DGGITQSPKYLFRKEGQNVTLSCEQNLNHDAMYWYRQDPGQGLRLIYYSQIVNDFQKGDIAEGYSVSREKKESFPLTVTSAQKNPTAFYLCASSESLLYTIYFGEGSWLTVV.

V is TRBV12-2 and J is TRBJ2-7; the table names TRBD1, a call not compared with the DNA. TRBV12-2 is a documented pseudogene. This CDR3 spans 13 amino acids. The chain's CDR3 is CATTRDRAYEQYF. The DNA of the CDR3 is TGTGCAACAACCCGGGACAGGGCCTACGAGCAGTACTTC.

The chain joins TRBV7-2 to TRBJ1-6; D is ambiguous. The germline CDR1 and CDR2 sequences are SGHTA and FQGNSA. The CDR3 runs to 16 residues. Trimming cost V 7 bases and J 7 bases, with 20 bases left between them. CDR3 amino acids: CASTPTGGTRNSPLHF. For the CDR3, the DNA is TGTGCCAGCACCCCTACGGGTGGAACGAGAAATTCACCCCTCCACTTT.

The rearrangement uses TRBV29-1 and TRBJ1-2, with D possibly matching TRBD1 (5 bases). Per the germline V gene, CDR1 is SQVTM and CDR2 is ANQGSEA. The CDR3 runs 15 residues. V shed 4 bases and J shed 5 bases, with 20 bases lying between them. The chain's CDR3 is CSVAVPLAGTYGYTF. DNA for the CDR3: TGCAGCGTTGCGGTCCCTTTGGCAGGGACTTATGGCTACACCTTC.

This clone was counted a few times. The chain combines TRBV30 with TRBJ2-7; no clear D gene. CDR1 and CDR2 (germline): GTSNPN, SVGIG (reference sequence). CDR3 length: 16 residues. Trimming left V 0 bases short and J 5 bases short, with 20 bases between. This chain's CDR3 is CAWSVNAANAIHEQYF. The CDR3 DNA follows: TGTGCCTGGAGTGTTAACGCGGCCAATGCTATCCACGAGCAGTACTTC.

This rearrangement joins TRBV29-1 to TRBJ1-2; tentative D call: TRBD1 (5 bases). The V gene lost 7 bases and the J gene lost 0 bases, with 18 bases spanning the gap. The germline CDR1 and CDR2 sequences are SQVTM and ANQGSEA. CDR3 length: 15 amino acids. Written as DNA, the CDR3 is TGCAGCGCCCGGAGGGACGGTGGGGCTAACTATGGCTACACCTTC. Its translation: CSARRDGGANYGYTF. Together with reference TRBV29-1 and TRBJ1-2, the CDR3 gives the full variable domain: SAVISQKPSRDICQRGTSLTIQCQVDSQVTMMFWYRQQPGQSLTLIATANQGSEATYESGFVIDKFPISRPNLTFSTLTVSNMSPEDSSIYLCSARRDGGANYGYTFGSGTRLTVV.